These 11 T cell receptor beta chains originate from one sample sequenced in a study of T cells in Graves' hyperthyroidism and ophthalmopathy. From RNA transcripts, TCR beta CDR3 regions were amplified. The HTBI primer set drove a first-round RT-PCR of the TCR CDR3. TCRdb ran MiXCR on the multiplex PCR reads and lists one entry per CDR3 protein. The table lists a few hundred thousand distinct CDR3 sequences, roughly 14% of them singletons. The specimen sequenced was blood. The receptors here all came from a woman aged 25-40 years with Graves' hyperthyroidism that later progressed to Graves' ophthalmopathy.

This clonotype was found many times. This chain joins TRBV6-2 or TRBV6-3 and TRBJ1-2, with D maybe TRBD1 (5 bases). The CDR3 totals 15 residues. V was trimmed by 0 bases and J by 6 bases, leaving 14 bases between them. Germline V lookup: CDR1 MNHEY, CDR2 SVGEGT. The CDR3 DNA reads as TGTGCCAGCAGTTACTCCGACAGACCGGCTAATGGCTACACCTTC. It codes for CASSYSDRPANGYTF.

This clonotype has only a few counts. The gene calls are TRBV29-1 and TRBJ1-1, with a tentative D call TRBD1 (5 bases). This CDR3 contains 13 residues. Germline loops: CDR1 SQVTM, CDR2 ANQGSEA. The V end lost 4 bases, the J end lost 6 bases, and 15 bases lay between the germline ends. The CDR3 reads CSVVEGQSSEAFF. The DNA of the CDR3 is TGCAGCGTTGTGGAGGGGCAAAGCTCTGAAGCTTTCTTT.

This clonotype has at least ten counts. The genes are TRBV6-1 and TRBJ2-7; 7 nucleotides align to TRBD2. CDR3 length: 13 residues. The V and J ends lost 6 bases and 1 base, in that order; junction bases with no gene match: 3. Per the germline V gene, CDR1 is MNHNS and CDR2 is SASEGT. Here the CDR3 reads CASRTSSSYEQYF. The CDR3 DNA is TGTGCCAGCAGGACTAGCAGTTCCTACGAGCAGTACTTC.

This clonotype turned up a few times. The J gene is TRBJ2-1, the V gene TRBV12-3 or TRBV12-4; possibly TRBD1 for D (5 bases). The CDR3 runs to 15 residues. The V gene lost 3 bases and the J gene lost 4 bases, with 13 bases spanning the gap. CDR3 DNA: TGTGCCAGCAGTTTGGGGCAGGAAGAATACAATGAGCAGTTCTTC. Amino acid sequence: CASSLGQEEYNEQFF.

This clonotype was picked up many times. The V and J genes are TRBV12-3 or TRBV12-4 and TRBJ1-1; D gene unclear. V gave up 6 bases and J gave up 1 base, with 18 bases separating them. The length of the CDR3 is 16 residues. This CDR3 is CASSPPAGHRNTEAFF. CDR3 DNA: TGTGCCAGCAGCCCGCCCGCCGGTCATAGGAACACTGAAGCTTTCTTT.

This clonotype has only a few counts. V gene TRBV29-1 combines with J gene TRBJ1-1; possible D gene TRBD1, 6 bases. The V gene lost 6 bases and the J gene lost 2 bases, with 10 bases spanning the gap. The CDR3 has 12 amino acids. Per germline, CDR1 SQVTM and CDR2 ANQGSEA. CDR3 sequence (DNA): TGCAGCGTCCACAGGGCAAACACTGAAGCTTTCTTT. This gives the protein CSVHRANTEAFF.

This clonotype was recorded many times. The chain links TRBV20-1 to TRBJ2-5, with 10 nucleotides matching TRBD2. Germline-derived CDR1 and CDR2 are DFQATT and SNEGSKA (reference sequence). The CDR3 runs 15 residues. V lost 5 bases and J lost 4; bases outside the gene matches: 10. CDR3 region: CSAGVIAGGGETQYF. The CDR3 DNA sequence: TGCAGTGCTGGGGTGATAGCGGGAGGCGGAGAGACCCAGTACTTC.

This clonotype appeared many times. The V call is TRBV20-1, the J call TRBJ1-2; D not certain. The ends were cut back, 0 bases at V and 8 bases at J, with 13 bases in the middle. CDR3 length equals 13 residues. Germline CDR1 is DFQATT and CDR2 is SNEGSKA (reference sequence). CDR3 sequence: CSAREEMGYGYTF. CDR3 in DNA: TGCAGTGCTAGAGAGGAGATGGGATACGGCTACACCTTC.

This clonotype was detected ten times or more. This sequence joins TRBV6-1 and TRBJ1-5; D may be TRBD1 (6 bases). The CDR3 sequence is 12 residues long. Germline V gene data show CDR1 as MNHNS and CDR2 as SASEGT. The V end was cut by 9 bases, the J end by 7 bases, with 13 bases between. The CDR3 nucleotides are TGTGCCAGTGAACAGGGCGACCAGCCCCAGCATTTT. Protein sequence: CASEQGDQPQHF.

This clonotype appeared many times. The chain joins TRBV11-3 to TRBJ1-1; D is uncertain. The CDR3 sequence is 12 residues long. Trimming pared 2 bases from V and 5 bases from J, leaving 6 bases between. The V gene's germline CDR1 is SGHNT and CDR2 YENEEA. The chain's CDR3 is CASSLIGTEAFF. The CDR3 coding sequence is TGTGCCAGCAGCTTAATTGGGACTGAAGCTTTCTTT.

This clonotype showed up many times. J is TRBJ2-5 and V is TRBV11-2; 7 positions match TRBD1. This CDR3 has 15 residues. The germline V gene has CDR1 SGHAT and CDR2 FQNNGV. Germline trimming cut 2 bases from V and 1 base from J; bases unmatched to any gene: 4. The CDR3 nucleotides are TGTGCCAGCAGCTTATGGGACAGCCTCCAAGAGACCCAGTACTTC. It encodes CASSLWDSLQETQYF.